The text below deals with one T cell receptor beta chain. This clone has only one observation. Its antigen specificity is not known. No quality values exist for individual bases; no much larger clone is one base distant. A distance of 13 bases separates the germline ends of V and J, which lose 11 bases and 0 bases respectively. The CDR3 holds 14 amino acids from the cysteine to the phenylalanine. Here the CDR3 DNA is all that survives: 42 bases in frame from base 1. Taken from the germline V gene (reference sequence), the CDR1 and CDR2 loops are SEHNR and FQNEAQ. In total, over 600 healthy bone marrow donors made up the cohort. At the time of sampling, every cohort member was nominally healthy, though immune exposures that went unrecorded were likely present. The donor tested CMV seropositive and was one of the 289 seropositive cohort members. A peripheral blood sample was collected from each donor, and TCR beta sequencing was performed on peripheral blood mononuclear cells. The Qiagen DNeasy Blood Extraction Kit was used to extract genomic DNA from the blood cell samples.

Library method: the immunoSEQ multiplex PCR assay. For the multiplex PCR, a mixture combining 60 forward primers for TCR Vbeta segments and 13 reverse primers for TCR Jbeta segments was used. The CDR3 region of rearranged TCR beta genes was amplified from genomic DNA with a multiplex PCR assay. The Illumina HiSeq System was used to sequence the amplified TCR beta libraries as 87-base-pair reads. As for the original processing: A later analysis counted around 72 million unique TCR beta chains across the roughly 700 repertoires, and roughly 10 million of these chains were shared by at least two donors. To remove PCR and sequencing errors, raw reads were error-corrected and collapsed into unique sequences using a nearest-neighbor algorithm that merged closely related sequences. Alignment of CDR3 sequences to IMGT reference sequences was used to assign V, D and J gene segments. For a sequence to be retained, at least a six-nucleotide match to both a V gene segment and a J gene segment was required. Rearrangements were classified as productive when the CDR3 lacked stop codons and remained in frame with V and J, and all other rearrangements were classified as non-productive. CDR3 was defined by IMGT convention, running from the second conserved V-encoded cysteine to the conserved J-encoded phenylalanine. In an earlier analysis of around 600 of the donors, sequences lacking an unambiguous match to a single V gene segment were excluded. In an earlier analysis of some 590 of the donors, a V segment was called functional when productive rearrangements were above 56.7%, and segregating when the standard deviation between donors exceeded 5%. A statistical classification framework was built for diagnosing cytomegalovirus status from the catalog of TCR beta chain sequences. A later analysis assigned V and J genes by comparing TCR nucleotide sequences with IMGT/GENE-DB human TR gene sequences. Using the TCRdist pipeline, a later analysis assigned CDR3 sequences along with most-parsimonious VDJ recombination scenarios. A later analysis defined each TCR beta chain by its CDR3 amino acid sequence plus V-gene family, and excluded reads lacking a unique V-gene family. In a later analysis, 450 to 600 highly shared, low-generation-probability nucleotide sequences were removed to address suspected cross-contamination and a sequencing artifact. A later analysis calculated a clonal expansion index for each public chain from normalized within-repertoire ranks of inferred template counts. Generation probabilities in a later analysis came from a VDJ recombination model fitted to out-of-frame rearrangements, and those results were checked against IGoR. In a later analysis, hypergeometric tests were used to score TCR-TCR, TCR-HLA and TCR-CMV co-occurrence, with a repertoire-size bias correction applied to TCR pairs. To estimate false discovery rates, a later analysis permuted the HLA or CMV assignments 20 times. A later analysis grouped co-occurring TCRs with DBSCAN, adding TCRdist sequence similarity when clustering within HLA-allele-positive subsets. Repertoires with fewer than 30,000 or more than 120,000 public chains, plus five repertoires with anomalous nucleotide sharing, were excluded from co-occurrence clustering. TCRdb took this table from immuneACCESS and kept in-frame rearrangements with V and J called. Such tables lack part of the clones; where checked against another copy, unresolved V genes explain under half of the gap, and the rest is unexplained. V and J calls plus clone size are reproduced from that table; the DNA served to infer D and trimming. For this sample there are approximately 190,000 clones; around 78% appear just once. The top ten hold roughly 14% of the sample.

This specimen comes from a study of cytomegalovirus exposure and HLA in healthy donors (dated by TCRdb to about 2017). Concerning the study at large: An earlier analysis of under 600 of the donors reported 250 to 300 Gb of sequence data and around 110 million unique TCR beta sequences from about 180 million T cells. An early release covering roughly 600 HLA-typed donors comprised 250 to 350 gigabases of sequencing data and roughly 86 million unique TCR sequences. Of the roughly 390 genotyped donors, approximately 82% fell in the genetic ancestry cluster associated with self-reported Caucasian donors. The aim of the study was to test whether cataloging public T cell receptors could identify signatures of past pathogen exposure. The study profiled the T cell repertoires of hundreds of subjects by immunosequencing and related them to cytomegalovirus serostatus. In addition to the first cohort of around 670 subjects, a separate validation cohort of 120 different subjects was used. To predict cytomegalovirus infection status, the study combined high-throughput TCR immunosequencing, statistical association of individual TCRs with disease status, and machine learning. A later analysis re-examined previously published TCR beta repertoires from over 500 donors and added high-resolution HLA genotyping to investigate patterns of TCR occurrence. Rather than drawing on any new phenotypic data, the later analysis identified candidate immune exposures from TCR beta sequences and the way those sequences occurred across donors. An earlier analysis of around 580 of the donors used high-throughput TCR beta sequencing to judge whether each TCR beta V gene segment behaved as functional or pseudogenic. Donor age, sex, ethnicity and CMV serostatus were compiled alongside the repertoire data. Genome-wide SNP genotypes for about 55% of the roughly 670 donors were used in a later genetic analysis, which treated that subset as a discovery cohort. Every discovery cohort repertoire had been produced on one sequencing platform. HLA typing included class I and class II loci at four-digit resolution. Typing coverage differed by locus: A, B, C, DRB1 and DQB1 were typed in about 620-630 donors, DQA1 in 522, DPA1 in nearly 610, and DPB1 in 400 to 480. Several DR-DQ haplotypes were handled as single units for association and clustering because linkage in the cohort was strong. Among over 350 genotyped donors of the cohort, an average of approximately 230,000 unique TCR beta nucleotide sequences were sequenced per donor, about a sixth of them non-productive. The paper's findings and limits, for the study overall: Only TCR beta chains were sequenced in this cohort, and the absence of alpha or paired-chain data limited detectable features. V-gene and J-gene trimming of TCR beta chains was associated with a missense DCLRE1C variant in a later genetic analysis, and the association was replicated in an independent cohort. A further reported finding was that TCR beta sequences accurately predicted the HLA-A and HLA-B alleles for most subjects in the first cohort. A group of highly shared sequence variants was considered likely to be a technical artifact of the sequencing pipeline. The authors suggested that the approach could potentially be generalized to other disease states and immunological phenotypes. Presence/absence analyses assumed roughly uniform sequencing depth across donors, an assumption that may not hold. A later analysis found that TCR association rates varied across HLA loci, with DRB1 alleles showing the most associated TCRs and HLA-C alleles the fewest. Compared with the roughly 670-donor mean, donors in an Asian-associated ancestry cluster had fewer N-insertions in productive TCRs, according to a later genetic analysis. Across donors, most TCR sequences were observed very rarely, whereas some public TCRs were present in many individuals. Several of the top co-occurrence clusters appeared to be linked to parvovirus B19, influenza, CMV and Epstein-Barr virus, according to a later analysis. Correlated functional status among segregating V segments might be attributable to linkage disequilibrium, but an unknown experimental factor could not be ruled out. Assigning TCR associations to individual alleles was difficult when HLA alleles, especially DR and DQ, strongly co-occurred. Because HLA typing was unavailable for some donors at each locus, only the typed subset was used in association tests. In an earlier analysis of about 540 of the donors, most TCR beta V segments were observed in productive rearrangements about 90% or about 30% of the time, broadly matching IMGT annotations. A later analysis associated some 17,000 TCR beta sequences with specific HLA alleles at a false discovery rate of 0.05. In vitro tests confirmed that a few of the cytomegalovirus-associated TCR beta chains recognize cytomegalovirus antigens. In the study, 150 to 200 TCR beta chains were listed as associated with cytomegalovirus. Because the 87-base-pair reads could not distinguish some IMGT-functional V segments, including TRBV6-2 and TRBV6-3, those segments were excluded. CMV serostatus was the only immune exposure information available for the cohort. Cytomegalovirus status was reported to be diagnosed by the classifier with high specificity and sensitivity in both the original and validation cohorts. The earlier analysis of fewer than 750 of the donors excluded seventeen rarely observed V segments, including chromosome 9 orphons, because counts were too low. Compared with equally common non-associated chains, HLA-associated TCR beta chains in a later analysis were more clonally expanded and had lower generation probabilities. Most CMV-associated TCR beta chains appeared to be HLA-restricted in a later analysis, and the HLA associations seemed to be driven largely by CMV exposure.

This receptor was obtained from a woman in her twenties or thirties in good health and CMV-seropositive. The sequenced sample was PBMCs. The rearranged segments are TRBV7-9 and TRBJ2-2; the D region possibly corresponds to TRBD1 (5 bases align). The encoded CDR3 is CASNQGTNTGELFF. The bases read TGTGCCTCCAACCAGGGAACGAACACCGGGGAGCTGTTTTTT.